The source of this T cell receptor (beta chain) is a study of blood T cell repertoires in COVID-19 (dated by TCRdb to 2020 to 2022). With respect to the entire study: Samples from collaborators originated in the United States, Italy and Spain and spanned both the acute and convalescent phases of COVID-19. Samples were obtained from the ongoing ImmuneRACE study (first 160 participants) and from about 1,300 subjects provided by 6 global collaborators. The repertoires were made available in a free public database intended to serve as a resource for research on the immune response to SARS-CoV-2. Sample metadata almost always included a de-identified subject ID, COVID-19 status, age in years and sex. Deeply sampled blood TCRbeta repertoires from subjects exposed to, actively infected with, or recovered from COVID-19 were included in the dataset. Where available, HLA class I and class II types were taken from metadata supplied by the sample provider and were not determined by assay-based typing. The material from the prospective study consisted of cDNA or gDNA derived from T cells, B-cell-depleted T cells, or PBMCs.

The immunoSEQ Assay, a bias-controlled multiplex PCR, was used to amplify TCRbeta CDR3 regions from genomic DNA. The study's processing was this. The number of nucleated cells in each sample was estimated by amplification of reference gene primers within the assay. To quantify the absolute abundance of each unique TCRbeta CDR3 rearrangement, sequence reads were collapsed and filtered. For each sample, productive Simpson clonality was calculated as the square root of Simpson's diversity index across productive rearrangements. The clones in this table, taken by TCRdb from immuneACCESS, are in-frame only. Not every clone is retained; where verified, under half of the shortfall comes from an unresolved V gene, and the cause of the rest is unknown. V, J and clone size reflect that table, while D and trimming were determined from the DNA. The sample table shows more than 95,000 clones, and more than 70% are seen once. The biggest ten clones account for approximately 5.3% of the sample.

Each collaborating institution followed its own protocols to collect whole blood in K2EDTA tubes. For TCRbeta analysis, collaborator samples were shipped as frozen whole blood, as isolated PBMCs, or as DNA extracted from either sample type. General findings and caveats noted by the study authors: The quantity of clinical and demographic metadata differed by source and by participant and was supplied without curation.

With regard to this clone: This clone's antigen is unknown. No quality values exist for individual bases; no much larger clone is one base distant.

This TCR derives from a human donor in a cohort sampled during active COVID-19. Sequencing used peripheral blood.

CDR3 protein: CAWSVSLGSTEAFF. The base sequence is TGTGCCTGGAGTGTAAGTCTGGGCAGTACTGAAGCTTTCTTT. The chain couples TRBV30 to TRBJ1-1; the D gene cannot be named for sure. The CDR3 sequence holds 14 residues, the cysteine and phenylalanine included. The only DNA kept is the CDR3, 42 bases in frame from the first base. The germline V gene (reference sequence) yields GTSNPN for CDR1 and SVGIG for CDR2. V is shortened by 0 bases, J by 5 bases, and the region joining them spans 13 bases. Reference TRBV30 and TRBJ1-1 genes cover what lies past the CDR3, so the full variable domain is SQTIHQWPATLVQPVGSPLSLECTVEGTSNPNLYWYRQAAGRGLQLLFYSVGIGQISSEVPQNLSASRPQDRQFILSSKKLLLSDSGFYLCAWSVSLGSTEAFFGQGTRLTVV.